The 26 T cell receptor beta chains below come from one sample, sequenced in a study of radiotherapy plus CTLA-4 blockade in lung cancer. The repertoire was sequenced with immunoSEQ multiplex PCR; TCRdb's copy has only in-frame clones and lacks some. This sample yields tens of thousands of clones, of which about three quarters are seen a single time; more than 3.5% belongs to the top ten. The starting material was peripheral blood, obtained from a patient treated with radiotherapy plus ipilimumab. All receptors derive from a human donor with non-small cell lung cancer who had stable disease on radiotherapy plus ipilimumab.

This clone was found a few times. The chain links TRBV11-3 to TRBJ2-1, with 10 bases identical to TRBD2. CDR3 length: 17 amino acids. Germline CDR1 and CDR2: SGHNT and YENEEA. J lost 4 bases, V lost 1 base, and 7 bases had no gene match. CDR3 in amino acids: CASSLAAGLATYNEQFF. For the CDR3, the DNA is TGTGCCAGCAGCTTAGCTGCGGGACTAGCGACATACAATGAGCAGTTCTTC. Together with reference TRBV11-3 and TRBJ2-1, the CDR3 gives the full variable domain: EAGVVQSPRYKIIEKKQPVAFWCNPISGHNTLYWYLQNLGQGPELLIRYENEEAVDDSQLPKDRFSAERLKGVDSTLKIQPAELGDSAVYLCASSLAAGLATYNEQFFGPGTRLTVL.

To note about this clone: Other DNA sequences within the sample encode an identical CDR3. The CDR3 region is CASSYGLAGGPRAEQYF. The CDR3 coding sequence is TGTGCCAGCAGCTACGGACTAGCGGGAGGGCCCCGCGCGGAGCAGTACTTC. This chain joins TRBV7-2 and TRBJ2-7; TRBD2 aligns across 15 bases. The germline CDR1 and CDR2 sequences are SGHTA and FQGNSA. This CDR3 is 17 amino acids long. V shed 4 bases and J 7 bases; nucleotides not matched to a gene: 11.

The J gene is TRBJ2-2, the V gene TRBV5-1, with 9 nucleotides matching TRBD2. The V gene end was trimmed by 3 bases and the J gene end by 3 bases; junction bases not matched to a gene: 6. This CDR3 contains 16 residues. CDR1 SGHRS and CDR2 YFSETQ come from the germline V gene. Here the CDR3 DNA reads TGCGCCAGCAGCTCATTGGGACTAGCATACACCGGGGAGCTGTTTTTT. It translates to CASSSLGLAYTGELFF.

This chain uses TRBV19 with TRBJ1-1; D is uncertain. The germline V gene encodes CDR1 LNHDA and CDR2 SQIVND (reference sequence). With 3 bases removed from V and 5 bases from J, the gap between germline ends came to 13 bases. The CDR3 is 14 amino acids. The CDR3, as DNA: TGTGCCAGTAGTATTCGGGCGGGAAGGACTGAAGCTTTCTTT. As protein: CASSIRAGRTEAFF.

A few counts support this clone. The rearrangement uses TRBV27 and TRBJ2-2, with 7 bases that match TRBD2. Germline CDR1 is MNHEY and CDR2 is SMNVEV (reference sequence). Trimming removed 7 bases from V and 1 base from J; junction bases left unmatched: 9. There are 16 residues in the CDR3. CDR3 loop: CASTSWGGRNTGELFF. CDR3 DNA sequence: TGTGCCAGCACCTCATGGGGAGGGCGGAACACCGGGGAGCTGTTTTTT.

The chain uses TRBV25-1 and TRBJ2-6; TRBD1 aligns across 10 bases. Germline V CDR1 and CDR2: MGHDK, SYGVNS. V gave up 2 bases and J gave up 4 bases; unmatched junction bases: 8. The CDR3 runs 18 residues. The CDR3 coding sequence is TGTGCCAGCAGTGAAATACCGGGACAGGGGCGGGGGGCCAACGTCCTGACTTTC. Protein sequence: CASSEIPGQGRGANVLTF.

The chain has TRBV6-5 and TRBJ2-7, with D unresolved. Looked up from germline, CDR1 is MNHEY and CDR2 is SVGAGI. CDR3 length: 12 amino acids. Trimming left V 5 bases short and J 5 bases short, with 10 bases between. CDR3 sequence (DNA): TGTGCCAGCAGTCTTAAAGGCAACGAGCAGTACTTC. Translation: CASSLKGNEQYF.

The chain uses TRBV14 and TRBJ2-7; the match to TRBD2 covers 10 bases. Germline V gene sequence: CDR1 SGHDN, CDR2 FVKESK. The CDR3 covers 15 residues. V lost 1 base to trimming and J lost 5 bases; unmatched junction nucleotides: 5. CDR3 region: CASSQASGRRDEQYF. As DNA, the CDR3 is TGTGCCAGCAGCCAAGCTAGCGGGAGACGGGACGAGCAGTACTTC.

The chain employs TRBV7-6 and TRBJ1-1; D gene ambiguous. V was pared by 1 base and J by 2 bases, with 5 bases between. The germline V gene encodes CDR1 SGHVS and CDR2 FNYEAQ. There are 13 residues in the CDR3. CDR3 sequence: CASSLDSNTEAFF. CDR3 sequence (DNA): TGTGCCAGCAGCTTAGACAGTAACACTGAAGCTTTCTTT.

Points on this clone: Other DNA sequences of this sample code for an identical CDR3. In DNA form, the CDR3 reads TGTGCCAGCCGTCCCTCAACAGGGGGAGGCGGCTACACCTTC. Translation gives CASRPSTGGGGYTF. The chain uses TRBV27 and TRBJ1-2; 8 nucleotides match TRBD1. V dropped 8 bases and J dropped 8; count of bases not matched to a gene: 13. CDR3 size: 14 residues. Germline values: CDR1 MNHEY, CDR2 SMNVEV (reference sequence).

The chain uses TRBV11-2 and TRBJ2-3; D is unresolved. The V gene's germline CDR1 is SGHAT and CDR2 FQNNGV. Trimming left V 2 bases short and J 1 base short, with 10 bases between. The CDR3 is made up of 15 amino acids. Here the CDR3 DNA reads TGTGCCAGCAGCTTATCGACTCTTGGCACAGATACGCAGTATTTT. Its translation: CASSLSTLGTDTQYF.

The chain links TRBV15 to TRBJ2-1; TRBD2 agrees at 9 bases. With 0 bases clipped from V and 9 bases from J, the junction kept 0 bases outside the gene matches. This CDR3 contains 13 residues. CDR1 is LNHNV, CDR2 YYDKDF, per germline (reference sequence). CDR3 DNA sequence: TGTGCCACCAGCAGAGAGACTAGCGGTGAGCAGTTCTTC. It yields the protein CATSRETSGEQFF. Using reference TRBV15 and TRBJ2-1 for the parts outside the CDR3, the full variable domain is DAMVIQNPRYQVTQFGKPVTLSCSQTLNHNVMYWYQQKSSQAPKLLFHYYDKDFNNEADTPDNFQSRRPNTSFCFLDIRSPGLGDTAMYLCATSRETSGEQFFGPGTRLTVL.

V usage is TRBV6-6 and J usage is TRBJ2-7; D is ambiguous. From germline, CDR1 is MNHNY and CDR2 SVGAGI (reference sequence). The CDR3 contains 10 residues. Trimming left V 6 bases short and J 3 bases short, with 3 bases between. CDR3 in DNA: TGTGCCAGCAGGAACTACGAGCAGTACTTC. Its protein product is CASRNYEQYF.

J is TRBJ2-7 and V is TRBV5-1; D remains unclear. V lost 3 bases and J 4 bases, leaving 11 bases between the germline ends. CDR3 size: 13 residues. In germline, CDR1 is SGHRS, CDR2 YFSETQ. CDR3 DNA: TGCGCCAGCAGCTGGACGGCGCAATACGAGCAGTACTTC. Translated: CASSWTAQYEQYF.

The gene calls are TRBV10-2 and TRBJ1-2; no reliable D call. V lost 7 bases and J lost 3, with 18 bases in between. The CDR3 is made up of 15 amino acids. Germline lookup yields CDR1 WSHSY and CDR2 SAAADI. This CDR3 is CASNGPTGTYYGYTF. CDR3 DNA sequence: TGCGCCAGCAACGGTCCAACGGGAACCTACTATGGCTACACCTTC.

The chain has TRBV5-1 and TRBJ1-5, with D unclear. CDR3 length: 13 residues. Germline assignment: CDR1 SGHRS and CDR2 YFSETQ. V gave up 0 bases and J gave up 3 bases, with 4 bases separating them. The CDR3 nucleotides are TGCGCCAGCAGCTTGGGGACCAATCAGCCCCAGCATTTT. Translation gives CASSLGTNQPQHF.

In this sample, this clone turned up a few times. The rearrangement links TRBV10-1 to TRBJ2-7; TRBD1 aligns across 8 bases. Germline CDR1 WNHNN, CDR2 SYGVQD (reference sequence). Trimming took 5 bases from V and 5 from J; bases not matched to a gene: 8. This CDR3 has 14 amino acids. CDR3 protein: CASSLGQGLDEQYF. CDR3 coding DNA: TGCGCCAGCAGTCTCGGACAGGGTCTGGACGAGCAGTACTTC.

DNA for the CDR3: TGTGCCAGCAGATCAATTGGGGGAATCATTCAGTACTTC. It is translated as CASRSIGGIIQYF. This chain connects TRBV27 to TRBJ2-4; either TRBD1 or TRBD2 may fit D (5 bases each). CDR3 length: 13 residues. V was trimmed by 6 bases and J by 9 bases, leaving 15 bases between them. Germline lookup yields CDR1 MNHEY and CDR2 SMNVEV (reference sequence).

This chain uses TRBV5-4 with TRBJ2-7, with D perhaps matching TRBD1 (5 bases). Trimming took 0 bases from V and 2 from J, leaving 9 bases between them. This CDR3 comprises 14 residues. The germline V gene has CDR1 SGHNT and CDR2 YYREEE (reference sequence). Here the CDR3 reads CASSLGTGTYEQYF. The CDR3, as DNA: TGTGCCAGCAGCTTGGGTACAGGCACCTACGAGCAGTACTTC.

This chain links TRBV4-2 with TRBJ2-7; D is uncertain. The CDR3 spans 15 residues. CDR1 is LGHNA, CDR2 YNFKEQ, per germline. V was cut by 4 bases and J by 0 bases, with 13 bases left in between. The CDR3 nucleotides read TGTGCCAGCAGCCCCGCGGCCAGCAACTCCTACGAGCAGTACTTC. Protein sequence: CASSPAASNSYEQYF.

V is TRBV28 and J is TRBJ1-2, with a tentative D call TRBD1 (5 bases). Deletions cut 3 bases from V and 5 bases from J, with 19 bases between. The germline V gene has CDR1 MDHEN and CDR2 SYDVKM. The CDR3 totals 16 residues. DNA of the CDR3: TGTGCCAGCAGTTTCCTCCGACAGAGAAAGGGATATGGCTACACCTTC. Its translation is CASSFLRQRKGYGYTF.

The chain carries TRBV5-4 and TRBJ2-1, with 8 bases lining up with TRBD2. The CDR3 is made up of 15 amino acids. Germline values: CDR1 SGHNT, CDR2 YYREEE (reference sequence). V lost 3 bases, J lost 7 bases, and 9 bases stayed unmatched. CDR3 in DNA: TGTGCCAGCAGCTCCCTAGCGGGTGGGGATAATGAGCAGTTCTTC. Its protein product is CASSSLAGGDNEQFF.

CDR3 in amino acids: CASSTLRSSRQDEQYF. The CDR3 coding sequence is TGTGCCAGCAGCACTCTCAGGTCCTCCCGCCAGGACGAGCAGTACTTC. The chain employs TRBV13 and TRBJ2-7; D is undetermined. CDR1 PRHDT and CDR2 FYEKMQ come from the germline V gene (reference sequence). V shed 5 bases and J shed 5 bases, with 22 bases lying between them. CDR3 size: 16 residues.

CDR3 amino acids: CASSQGLGWGSPNTGELFF. CDR3 DNA: TGCGCCAGCAGCCAAGGACTGGGATGGGGTAGTCCGAACACCGGGGAGCTGTTTTTT. The chain carries TRBV4-1 and TRBJ2-2; D is uncertain. The V end lost 1 base, the J end lost 0 bases, and 18 bases lay between the germline ends. Germline assignment: CDR1 MGHRA and CDR2 YSYEKL. The CDR3 length is 19 residues.

Details on this clone: At the DNA level, this CDR3 is encoded by other sequences in the same sample as well. V and J are TRBV10-3 and TRBJ1-1, with TRBD1 as a possible D gene (5 bases). Trimming removed 10 bases from V and 7 bases from J, with 22 bases in between. The CDR3 consists of 14 residues. Germline V CDR1 and CDR2: ENHRY, SYGVKD. CDR3 region: CATQPPQGAGEAFF. The DNA for the CDR3 is TGTGCCACACAGCCGCCCCAGGGTGCGGGTGAAGCTTTCTTT.

The chain carries TRBV18 and TRBJ1-4; 7 bases are shared with TRBD1. Germline loops: CDR1 KGHSH, CDR2 LQKENI. This CDR3 contains 16 residues. The J segment lost 3 bases and the V segment lost 2 bases, leaving 6 bases of the junction unmatched. CDR3 bases: TGTGCCAGCTCACCATCCCAACAGGGGCCTAATGAAAAACTGTTTTTT. This codes for CASSPSQQGPNEKLFF.